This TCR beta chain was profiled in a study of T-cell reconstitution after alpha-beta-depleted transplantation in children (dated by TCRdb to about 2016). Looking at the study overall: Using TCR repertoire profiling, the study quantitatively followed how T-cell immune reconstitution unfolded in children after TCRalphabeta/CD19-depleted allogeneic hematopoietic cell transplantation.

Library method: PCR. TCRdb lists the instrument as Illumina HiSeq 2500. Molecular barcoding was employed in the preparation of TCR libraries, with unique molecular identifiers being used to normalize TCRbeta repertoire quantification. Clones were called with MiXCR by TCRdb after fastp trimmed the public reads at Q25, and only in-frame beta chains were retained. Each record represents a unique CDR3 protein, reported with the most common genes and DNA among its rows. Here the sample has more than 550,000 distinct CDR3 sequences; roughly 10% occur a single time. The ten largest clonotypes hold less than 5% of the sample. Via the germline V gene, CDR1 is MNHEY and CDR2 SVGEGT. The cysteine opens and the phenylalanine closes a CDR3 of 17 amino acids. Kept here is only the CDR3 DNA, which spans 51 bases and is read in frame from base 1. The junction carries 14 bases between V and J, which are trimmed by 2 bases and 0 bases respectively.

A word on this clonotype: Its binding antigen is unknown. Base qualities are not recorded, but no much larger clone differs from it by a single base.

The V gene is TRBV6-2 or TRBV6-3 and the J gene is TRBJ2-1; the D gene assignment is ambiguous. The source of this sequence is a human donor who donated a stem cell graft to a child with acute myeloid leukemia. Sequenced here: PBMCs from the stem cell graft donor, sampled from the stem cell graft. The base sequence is TGTGCCAGCAGTTACATACCGGCAACCCACTCCTACAATGAGCAGTTCTTC. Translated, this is CASSYIPATHSYNEQFF.